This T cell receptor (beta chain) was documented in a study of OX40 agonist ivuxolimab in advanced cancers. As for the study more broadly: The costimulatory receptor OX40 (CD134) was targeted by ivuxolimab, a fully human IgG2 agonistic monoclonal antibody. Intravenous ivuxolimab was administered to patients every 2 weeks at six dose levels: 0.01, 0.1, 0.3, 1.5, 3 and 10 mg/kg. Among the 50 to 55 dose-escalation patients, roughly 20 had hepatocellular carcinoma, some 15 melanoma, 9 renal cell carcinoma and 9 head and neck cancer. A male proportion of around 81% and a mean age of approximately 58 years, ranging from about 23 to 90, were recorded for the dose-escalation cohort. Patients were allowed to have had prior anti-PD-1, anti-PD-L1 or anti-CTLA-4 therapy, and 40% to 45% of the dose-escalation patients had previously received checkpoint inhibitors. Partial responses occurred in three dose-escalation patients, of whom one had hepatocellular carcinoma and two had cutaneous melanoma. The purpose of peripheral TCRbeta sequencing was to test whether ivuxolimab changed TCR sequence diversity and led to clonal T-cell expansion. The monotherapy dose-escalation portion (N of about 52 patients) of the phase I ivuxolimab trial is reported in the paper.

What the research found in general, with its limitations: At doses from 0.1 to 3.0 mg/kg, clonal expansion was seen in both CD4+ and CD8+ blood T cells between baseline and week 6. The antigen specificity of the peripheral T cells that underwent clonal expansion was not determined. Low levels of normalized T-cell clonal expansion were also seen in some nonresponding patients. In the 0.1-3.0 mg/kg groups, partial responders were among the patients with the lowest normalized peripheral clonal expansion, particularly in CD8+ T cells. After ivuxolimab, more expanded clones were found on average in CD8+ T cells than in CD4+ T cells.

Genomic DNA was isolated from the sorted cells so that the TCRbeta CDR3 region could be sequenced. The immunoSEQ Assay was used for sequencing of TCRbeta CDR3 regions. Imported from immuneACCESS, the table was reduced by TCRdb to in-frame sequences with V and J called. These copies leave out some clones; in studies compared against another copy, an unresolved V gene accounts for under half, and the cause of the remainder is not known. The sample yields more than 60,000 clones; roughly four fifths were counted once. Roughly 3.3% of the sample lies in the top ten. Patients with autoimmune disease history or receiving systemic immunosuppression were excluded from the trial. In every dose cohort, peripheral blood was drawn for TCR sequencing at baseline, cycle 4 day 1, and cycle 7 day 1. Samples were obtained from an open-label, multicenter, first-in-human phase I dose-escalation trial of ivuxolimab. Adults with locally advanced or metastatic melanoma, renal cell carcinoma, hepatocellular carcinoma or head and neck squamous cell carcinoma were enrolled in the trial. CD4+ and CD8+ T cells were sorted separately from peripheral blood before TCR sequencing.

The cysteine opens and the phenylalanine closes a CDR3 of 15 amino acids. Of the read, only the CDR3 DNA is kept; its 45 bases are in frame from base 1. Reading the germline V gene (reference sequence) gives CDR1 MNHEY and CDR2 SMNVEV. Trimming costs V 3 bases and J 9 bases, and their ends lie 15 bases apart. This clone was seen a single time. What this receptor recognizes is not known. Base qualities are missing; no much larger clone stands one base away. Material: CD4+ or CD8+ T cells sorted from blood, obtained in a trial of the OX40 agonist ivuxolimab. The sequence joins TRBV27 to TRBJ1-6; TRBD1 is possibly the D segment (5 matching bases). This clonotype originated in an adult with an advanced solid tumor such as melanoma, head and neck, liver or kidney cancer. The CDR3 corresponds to CASSFGQGRGSPLHF. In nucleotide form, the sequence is TGTGCCAGCAGTTTCGGGCAGGGCCGTGGTTCACCCCTCCACTTT.